These T cell receptor beta chains were read from a single sample in a study of cytomegalovirus exposure and HLA in healthy donors. Generated by immunoSEQ multiplex PCR, the TCRdb table keeps only in-frame clones and is missing some. The sample records over 150,000 clones, 80% being singletons. Sequencing used PBMCs. The receptors were gathered from a man younger than 35 in good health and CMV-seropositive. Each CDR3 is given with its conserved first and last residue. Fields, in order: V gene, D gene, J gene, clone size, CDR3 protein, CDR3 DNA. The D gene is left open where the match is weak. For some rows the clone size is stated as once, few or many, or as a class when expanded; others skip it.

V gene: TRBV18; D gene: .; J gene: TRBJ1-4; clone size: few; CDR3 protein: CASSPGGAGEKLFF; CDR3 DNA: TGTGCCAGCTCACCCGGAGGGGCAGGCGAAAAACTGTTTTTT
V gene: TRBV6-5; D gene: .; J gene: TRBJ1-1; clone size: .; CDR3 protein: CASRFGGGNTEAFF; CDR3 DNA: TGTGCCAGCAGATTTGGGGGGGGGAACACTGAAGCTTTCTTT
V gene: TRBV4-3; D gene: TRBD1; J gene: TRBJ1-2; clone size: .; CDR3 protein: CASSQDTGVSGGYTF; CDR3 DNA: TGCGCCAGCAGCCAGGATACAGGGGTATCTGGCGGCTACACCTTC
V gene: TRBV5-6; D gene: TRBD1; J gene: TRBJ2-7; clone size: once; CDR3 protein: CASSLMTGVGEQYF; CDR3 DNA: TGTGCCAGCAGCTTGATGACAGGGGTGGGGGAGCAGTACTTC
V gene: TRBV5-4; D gene: TRBD2; J gene: TRBJ2-3; clone size: .; CDR3 protein: CASSLVGIAGTDTQYF; CDR3 DNA: TGTGCCAGCAGCTTGGTCGGAATAGCGGGGACGGATACGCAGTATTTT
V gene: TRBV10-3; D gene: TRBD1; J gene: TRBJ1-2; clone size: .; CDR3 protein: CAIGKAGTGFYGYTF; CDR3 DNA: TGTGCCATCGGAAAAGCCGGGACAGGGTTTTATGGCTACACCTTC
V gene: TRBV4-3; D gene: .; J gene: TRBJ1-1; clone size: .; CDR3 protein: CASSQDRGMNTEAFF; CDR3 DNA: TGCGCCAGCAGCCAAGACAGGGGCATGAACACTGAAGCTTTCTTT
V gene: TRBV2; D gene: .; J gene: TRBJ1-1; clone size: .; CDR3 protein: CASSLTVEAFF; CDR3 DNA: TGTGCCAGCAGCCTCACAGTTGAAGCTTTCTTT
V gene: TRBV6-1; D gene: .; J gene: TRBJ1-5; clone size: .; CDR3 protein: CASSEVGHSNQPQHF; CDR3 DNA: TGTGCCAGCAGTGAAGTCGGTCACAGCAATCAGCCCCAGCATTTT
V gene: TRBV5-1; D gene: .; J gene: TRBJ2-7; clone size: once; CDR3 protein: CASSLVQGHREQYF; CDR3 DNA: TGCGCCAGCAGCTTGGTTCAGGGCCATCGCGAGCAGTACTTC
V gene: TRBV13; D gene: TRBD1; J gene: TRBJ2-3; clone size: once; CDR3 protein: CASSLGGTDIGDTQYF; CDR3 DNA: TGTGCCAGCAGCTTAGGTGGGACAGACATTGGAGATACGCAGTATTTT
V gene: TRBV19; D gene: .; J gene: TRBJ2-7; clone size: .; CDR3 protein: CASRSGQSYEQYF; CDR3 DNA: TGTGCCAGTAGAAGTGGTCAGTCCTACGAGCAGTACTTC
V gene: TRBV5-8; D gene: .; J gene: TRBJ2-7; clone size: .; CDR3 protein: CASSLKYEQYF; CDR3 DNA: TGTGCCAGCAGCCTTAAATACGAGCAGTACTTC
V gene: TRBV5-4; D gene: .; J gene: TRBJ2-7; clone size: .; CDR3 protein: CASSLTGGYEQYF; CDR3 DNA: TGTGCCAGCAGCTTGACCGGGGGCTACGAGCAGTACTTC
V gene: TRBV14; D gene: .; J gene: TRBJ1-2; clone size: .; CDR3 protein: CASSEGLDYGYTF; CDR3 DNA: TGTGCCAGCAGCGAGGGACTGGACTATGGCTACACCTTC
V gene: TRBV6-5; D gene: TRBD1; J gene: TRBJ1-2; clone size: once; CDR3 protein: CASSYPGTGFGYTF; CDR3 DNA: TGTGCCAGCAGTTACCCCGGGACAGGGTTTGGCTACACCTTC
V gene: TRBV9; D gene: .; J gene: TRBJ2-2; clone size: few; CDR3 protein: CASSVAGVTGELFF; CDR3 DNA: TGTGCCAGCAGCGTAGCAGGGGTCACCGGGGAGCTGTTTTTT
V gene: TRBV5-1; D gene: .; J gene: TRBJ2-7; clone size: few; CDR3 protein: CASSLGREQYF; CDR3 DNA: TGCGCCAGCAGCTTGGGGAGGGAGCAGTACTTC
V gene: TRBV19; D gene: .; J gene: TRBJ1-5; clone size: few; CDR3 protein: CASSTRQDSNQPQHF; CDR3 DNA: TGTGCCAGTAGTACCCGACAAGATAGCAATCAGCCCCAGCATTTT
V gene: TRBV7-9; D gene: .; J gene: TRBJ1-2; clone size: .; CDR3 protein: CASSLAGVYGYTF; CDR3 DNA: TGTGCCAGCAGCTTAGCTGGAGTATATGGCTACACCTTC
V gene: TRBV7-2; D gene: .; J gene: TRBJ1-3; clone size: once; CDR3 protein: CASTFQGGNTIYF; CDR3 DNA: TGTGCCAGCACATTTCAGGGCGGAAACACCATATATTTT
V gene: TRBV10-3; D gene: TRBD1; J gene: TRBJ1-2; clone size: few; CDR3 protein: CAISESTDRDGYTF; CDR3 DNA: TGTGCCATCAGTGAGTCGACTGACAGGGATGGCTACACCTTC
V gene: TRBV5-1; D gene: TRBD2; J gene: TRBJ2-3; clone size: .; CDR3 protein: CASSLDGSGRATDTQYF; CDR3 DNA: TGCGCCAGCAGCTTGGATGGTAGCGGGAGAGCTACAGATACGCAGTATTTT
V gene: TRBV11-3; D gene: TRBD1; J gene: TRBJ2-7; clone size: few; CDR3 protein: CASSRDRGLYEQYF; CDR3 DNA: TGTGCCAGCAGCCGGGACAGGGGGCTCTACGAGCAGTACTTC
V gene: TRBV15; D gene: .; J gene: TRBJ1-5; clone size: .; CDR3 protein: CATSRDLRNNQPQHF; CDR3 DNA: TGTGCCACCAGCAGAGATTTGCGGAACAATCAGCCCCAGCATTTT
V gene: TRBV29-1; D gene: .; J gene: TRBJ2-1; clone size: few; CDR3 protein: CSVEVQFSYNEQFF; CDR3 DNA: TGCAGCGTTGAGGTACAGTTCTCCTACAATGAGCAGTTCTTC
V gene: TRBV27; D gene: TRBD1; J gene: TRBJ2-5; clone size: .; CDR3 protein: CASSPTGWEQETQYF; CDR3 DNA: TGTGCCAGCAGCCCGACAGGGTGGGAACAAGAGACCCAGTACTTC
V gene: TRBV19; D gene: .; J gene: TRBJ1-5; clone size: .; CDR3 protein: CASSIDRAQPQHF; CDR3 DNA: TGTGCCAGTAGTATAGACAGGGCGCAGCCCCAGCATTTT
V gene: TRBV7-6; D gene: .; J gene: TRBJ2-3; clone size: once; CDR3 protein: CASSRTRSASTDTQYF; CDR3 DNA: TGTGCCAGCAGTCGGACACGGAGCGCTAGCACAGATACGCAGTATTTT
V gene: TRBV27; D gene: TRBD2; J gene: TRBJ2-1; clone size: .; CDR3 protein: CASSLSGGSYNEQFF; CDR3 DNA: TGTGCCAGCAGTTTAAGCGGGGGGTCCTACAATGAGCAGTTCTTC
V gene: TRBV6-7; D gene: .; J gene: TRBJ1-3; clone size: .; CDR3 protein: CARSISGNTIYF; CDR3 DNA: TGTGCCAGGTCAATTTCTGGAAACACCATATATTTT
V gene: TRBV5-4; D gene: .; J gene: TRBJ1-1; clone size: .; CDR3 protein: CASSLGPGGFTEAFF; CDR3 DNA: TGTGCCAGCAGCTTGGGGCCCGGGGGGTTCACTGAAGCTTTCTTT